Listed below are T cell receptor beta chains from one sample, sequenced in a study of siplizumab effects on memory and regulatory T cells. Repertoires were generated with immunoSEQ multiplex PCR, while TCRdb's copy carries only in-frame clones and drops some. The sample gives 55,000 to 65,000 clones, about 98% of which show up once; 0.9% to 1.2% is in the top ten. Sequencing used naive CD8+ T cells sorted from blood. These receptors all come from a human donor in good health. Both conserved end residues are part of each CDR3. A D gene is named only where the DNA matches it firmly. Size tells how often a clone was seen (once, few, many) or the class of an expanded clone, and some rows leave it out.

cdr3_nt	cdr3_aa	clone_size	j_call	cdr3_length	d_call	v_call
TGTGCCAGCAGCCAAGAAACTAGCGGGAGGGCAGATACGCAGTATTTT	CASSQETSGRADTQYF	-	TRBJ2-3	16	TRBD2	TRBV4-2
TGTGCCAGCAGTGAAAGCTGGCGGGATACGCAGTATTTT	CASSESWRDTQYF	-	TRBJ2-3	13	-	TRBV2
TGTGCCAGCAGTTTATCCCTCCCACAGGGCTCCTACGAGCAGTACTTC	CASSLSLPQGSYEQYF	-	TRBJ2-7	16	-	TRBV27
TGTGCCAGCAGTGCCCGGGACCGCTACGAGCAGTACTTC	CASSARDRYEQYF	-	TRBJ2-7	13	-	TRBV6-1
TGTGCCAGCAGTTCCGGGGAGCTGCTTTTT	CASSSGELLF	-	TRBJ2-2	10	-	TRBV6-6
TGTGCCTGGAGTGTTGGGTTAGCTTATGGCTACACCTTC	CAWSVGLAYGYTF	-	TRBJ1-2	13	-	TRBV30
TGCGCCAGCAGCAGCGGGAGCACCTACGAGCAGTACTTC	CASSSGSTYEQYF	-	TRBJ2-7	13	TRBD2	TRBV4-1
TGTGCCAGCAGCCCAATGACTAGCGGGACGGGCGAGCAGTACTTC	CASSPMTSGTGEQYF	-	TRBJ2-7	15	TRBD2	TRBV7-2
TGCGCCAGCAGCCCGACAGGGACCAACACTGAAGCTTTCTTT	CASSPTGTNTEAFF	-	TRBJ1-1	14	TRBD1	TRBV4-1
TGTGCCAGCAGTTTACTTTCGAGCACAGATACGCAGTATTTT	CASSLLSSTDTQYF	-	TRBJ2-3	14	-	TRBV28
TGTGCCAGCAGCCCAACACTAGCGGGCCACTACAATGAGCAGTTCTTC	CASSPTLAGHYNEQFF	-	TRBJ2-1	16	TRBD2	TRBV7-9
TGCGCCAGCAGCCAAAGCCCACAGGGGCACACTGAAGCTTTCTTT	CASSQSPQGHTEAFF	-	TRBJ1-1	15	TRBD1	TRBV4-1
TGTGCCAGCAGCCAACATTGGGGGAATGAGCAGTTCTTC	CASSQHWGNEQFF	-	TRBJ2-1	13	-	TRBV6-4
TGTGCCAGCACCTTAGTTACCGGGGAGCTGTTTTTT	CASTLVTGELFF	once	TRBJ2-2	12	-	TRBV5-3